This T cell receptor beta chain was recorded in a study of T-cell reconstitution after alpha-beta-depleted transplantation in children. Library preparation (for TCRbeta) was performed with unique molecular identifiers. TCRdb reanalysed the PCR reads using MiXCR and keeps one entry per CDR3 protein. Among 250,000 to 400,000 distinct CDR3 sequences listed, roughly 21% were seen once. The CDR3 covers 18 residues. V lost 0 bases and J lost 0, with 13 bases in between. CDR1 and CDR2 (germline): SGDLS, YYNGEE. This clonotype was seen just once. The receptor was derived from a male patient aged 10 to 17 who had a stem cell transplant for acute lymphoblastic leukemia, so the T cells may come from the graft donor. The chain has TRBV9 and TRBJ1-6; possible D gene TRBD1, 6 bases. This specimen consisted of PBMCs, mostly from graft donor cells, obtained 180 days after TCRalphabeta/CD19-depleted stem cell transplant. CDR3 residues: CASSVAGGVRSYNSPLHF. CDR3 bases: TGTGCCAGCAGCGTAGCCGGGGGCGTTCGCTCCTATAATTCACCCCTCCACTTT.